These 30 T cell receptor beta chains share one sample of origin, sequenced in a study of shared clonotypes between healthy human individuals. Profiled with immunoSEQ multiplex PCR; TCRdb holds only in-frame clones, not every one. The sample carries over 1.4 million clones, approximately 97% recorded once. The sample taken for sequencing was naive CD4+ T cells sorted from blood. The subset denotes: CD45RA+ positively selected. These receptor sequences come from a young man in good health.

This rearrangement joins TRBV10-3 to TRBJ2-7; D might be TRBD1 (6 bases). V lost 1 base and J 7 bases, leaving 8 bases between the germline ends. This CDR3 contains 12 residues. Per germline, CDR1 ENHRY and CDR2 SYGVKD. CDR3 sequence: CAISEYREEQYF. The CDR3 DNA reads as TGTGCCATCAGTGAGTACAGGGAGGAGCAGTACTTC.

This clone occurred once. This rearrangement joins TRBV9 to TRBJ2-3; 16 nucleotides agree with TRBD2. This CDR3 comprises 21 residues. Germline V CDR1 and CDR2: SGDLS, YYNGEE. J was trimmed by 1 base and V by 4 bases; bases with no gene match: 15. CDR3 amino acids: CASSFRPGLAGGPGGTDTQYF. In nucleotides, the CDR3 is TGTGCCAGCAGCTTTCGTCCGGGACTAGCGGGAGGGCCGGGGGGCACAGATACGCAGTATTTT. Complete variable domain (other parts from reference TRBV9 and TRBJ2-3): DSGVTQTPKHLITATGQRVTLRCSPRSGDLSVYWYQQSLDQGLQFLIQYYNGEERAKGNILERFSAQQFPDLHSELNLSSLELGDSALYFCASSFRPGLAGGPGGTDTQYFGPGTRLTVL.

J is TRBJ1-1 and V is TRBV30; D gene unclear. Germline loops: CDR1 GTSNPN, CDR2 SVGIG (reference sequence). The CDR3 sequence is 11 residues long. The V gene lost 1 base and the J gene lost 8 bases, with 8 bases spanning the gap. CDR3 loop: CAWSAPIEAFF. The CDR3, as DNA: TGTGCCTGGAGTGCCCCGATAGAAGCTTTCTTT.

Regarding this clone: The identical CDR3 is also encoded by other nucleotide sequences in the sample. The chain links TRBV2 to TRBJ1-2, with D unresolved. The V gene's germline CDR1 is SNHLY and CDR2 FYNNEI. This CDR3 is 12 amino acids long. V shed 6 bases and J shed 1 base, with 6 bases lying between them. CDR3 residues: CASSPSNYGYTF. DNA for the CDR3: TGTGCCAGCAGCCCGAGTAACTATGGCTACACCTTC.

The chain employs TRBV5-6 and TRBJ2-3, with 9 bases that match TRBD2. V was pared by 6 bases and J by 4 bases, with 6 bases of the junction left unmatched. The CDR3 is made up of 14 amino acids. Germline V gene data show CDR1 as SGHDT and CDR2 as YYEEEE. Here the CDR3 reads CASTRTSASDTQYF. The CDR3 DNA sequence: TGTGCCAGCACTCGGACTAGCGCCTCAGATACGCAGTATTTT.

This chain connects TRBV28 to TRBJ2-1, with no clear D. Between the trimmed V and J ends, which lost 8 bases and 0 bases, there was a span of 8 bases. Germline-derived CDR1 and CDR2 are MDHEN and SYDVKM. CDR3 size: 13 residues. The CDR3 reads CASVPPSYNEQFF. The DNA of the CDR3 is TGTGCCAGCGTGCCCCCCTCCTACAATGAGCAGTTCTTC.

This chain joins TRBV2 and TRBJ2-3; 9 bases match TRBD1. The CDR3 has 17 residues. After removal of 3 bases from V and 6 bases from J, the junction contained 13 bases not matched to a gene. Germline values: CDR1 SNHLY, CDR2 FYNNEI. CDR3 protein: CASSEIRGQGTWDTQYF. CDR3 coding DNA: TGTGCCAGCAGTGAGATCAGGGGACAGGGTACGTGGGATACGCAGTATTTT.

This chain joins TRBV19 and TRBJ2-1; the match to TRBD2 covers 14 bases. The CDR3 totals 15 residues. CDR1 is LNHDA, CDR2 SQIVND, per germline (reference sequence). V dropped 4 bases and J dropped 7; count of bases not matched to a gene: 3. The DNA for the CDR3 is TGTGCCAGTAGTACATGGACTAGCGGGAGGAATGAGCAGTTCTTC. This sequence encodes CASSTWTSGRNEQFF.

V gene TRBV15 combines with J gene TRBJ2-2, with D unresolved. The CDR3 extends over 14 amino acids. From germline, CDR1 is LNHNV and CDR2 YYDKDF (reference sequence). V dropped 5 bases and J dropped 6 bases, with 13 bases sitting between them. The CDR3 region is CATSHNPNSGELFF. The CDR3 DNA reads as TGTGCCACCAGCCATAACCCCAATTCCGGGGAGCTGTTTTTT.

In DNA, the CDR3 is TGTGCCAGTAGTATAGTGGGGTACCAAGAGACCCAGTACTTC. Translated, it gives CASSIVGYQETQYF. The chain links TRBV19 to TRBJ2-5; D remains ambiguous. The germline gives CDR1 LNHDA, CDR2 SQIVND (reference sequence). Trimming removed 1 base from V and 0 bases from J, with 6 bases in between. This CDR3 contains 14 residues.

This clone was counted a single time. The genes are TRBV19 and TRBJ2-2; 11 bases align to TRBD1. CDR1 and CDR2 (germline): LNHDA, SQIVND (reference sequence). The CDR3 contains 15 residues. The ends lost 6 bases at V and 3 bases at J; junction bases unmatched: 3. DNA for the CDR3: TGTGCCAGTAGCCGGACAGGGGGCTACACCGGGGAGCTGTTTTTT. Its protein product is CASSRTGGYTGELFF.

The V and J genes are TRBV5-6 and TRBJ2-7, with TRBD2 identical over 16 bases. Per the germline V gene, CDR1 is SGHDT and CDR2 is YYEEEE. The CDR3 is made up of 19 amino acids. V shed 4 bases, J shed 3 bases, and the junction held 13 bases outside the gene matches. The CDR3 sequence is CASSGGLAGGPSTLYEQYF. In DNA form, the CDR3 reads TGTGCCAGCAGCGGGGGACTAGCGGGAGGGCCATCCACTCTCTACGAGCAGTACTTC.

The rearrangement uses TRBV28 and TRBJ2-7; D is unclear. V was cut by 5 bases and J by 5 bases, with 13 bases left in between. Germline assignment: CDR1 MDHEN and CDR2 SYDVKM. The CDR3 is made up of 13 amino acids. DNA of the CDR3: TGTGCCAGCAGTACTAATGGTGGGAACGAGCAGTACTTC. Protein sequence: CASSTNGGNEQYF.

The chain couples TRBV7-6 to TRBJ2-3; 13 bases match TRBD2. In germline, CDR1 is SGHVS, CDR2 FNYEAQ. J was trimmed by 1 base and V by 6 bases; bases with no gene match: 7. The CDR3 runs to 17 residues. The CDR3 coding sequence is TGTGCCAGCAGTTCGACTAGCGGGAGGCCCGGCACAGATACGCAGTATTTT. Its translation: CASSSTSGRPGTDTQYF.

The gene calls are TRBV27 and TRBJ2-3, with TRBD2 identical over 11 bases. CDR1 is MNHEY and CDR2 is SMNVEV in the germline V gene (reference sequence). The V gene end was trimmed by 6 bases and the J gene end by 3 bases; junction bases not matched to a gene: 5. CDR3 length: 15 amino acids. This CDR3 reads CASRLAGGFTDTQYF. In nucleotides, the CDR3 is TGTGCCAGCAGGCTAGCGGGAGGTTTTACAGATACGCAGTATTTT.

The V call is TRBV19, the J call TRBJ2-7; 7 bases fit TRBD2. Germline trimming cut 3 bases from V and 6 bases from J; bases unmatched to any gene: 2. The CDR3 contains 12 residues. CDR1 LNHDA and CDR2 SQIVND come from the germline V gene (reference sequence). The CDR3 nucleotides read TGTGCCAGTAGTATCTCGGGGGGCGAGCAGTACTTC. Its translation: CASSISGGEQYF.

Only one count was recorded for this clone. The chain carries TRBV16 and TRBJ2-5; 10 nucleotides match TRBD2. With 0 bases clipped from V and 5 bases from J, the junction kept 6 bases outside the gene matches. The length of the CDR3 is 16 residues. Germline V gene sequence: CDR1 KGHSY, CDR2 FQNENV. CDR3 loop: CASSQSRLAGVETQYF. CDR3 nucleotide sequence: TGTGCCAGCAGCCAATCGAGGCTAGCGGGAGTGGAGACCCAGTACTTC.

V gene TRBV11-2 combines with J gene TRBJ2-1; no definite D call. The CDR3 contains 14 residues. With 6 bases removed from V and 12 bases from J, the gap between germline ends came to 21 bases. The germline CDR1 and CDR2 sequences are SGHAT and FQNNGV. The CDR3 sequence: CASRSLKAPIGQFF. The DNA of the CDR3 is TGTGCCAGCAGGTCCCTCAAAGCCCCAATAGGGCAGTTCTTC.

V gene TRBV4-1 combines with J gene TRBJ2-4; D not resolved. The V gene's germline CDR1 is MGHRA and CDR2 YSYEKL. V lost 0 bases to trimming and J lost 1 base, with 10 bases between them. The CDR3 extends over 16 amino acids. The CDR3 loop reads CASSQEGGVAKNIQYF. The CDR3 nucleotides read TGCGCCAGCAGCCAAGAGGGTGGAGTTGCCAAAAACATTCAGTACTTC.

In this sample, this clone turned up once. This chain connects TRBV5-1 to TRBJ2-3; TRBD2 agrees at 12 bases. The CDR3 sequence is 15 residues long. The V gene's germline CDR1 is SGHRS and CDR2 YFSETQ. The V segment lost 0 bases and the J segment 5 bases; nucleotides outside the gene matches: 1. As DNA, the CDR3 is TGCGCCAGCAGCTTGGAACTAGCGGGAGGAGATACGCAGTATTTT. Protein sequence: CASSLELAGGDTQYF.

V usage is TRBV10-1 and J usage is TRBJ2-3, with D hard to call. Between the trimmed V and J ends, which lost 4 bases and 4 bases, there was a span of 6 bases. The germline V gene encodes CDR1 WNHNN and CDR2 SYGVQD (reference sequence). The CDR3 runs to 12 residues. The CDR3 DNA reads TGCGCCAGCAGTGCCGCGGCAGATACGCAGTATTTT. It translates to CASSAAADTQYF.

This clone is a singleton in its sample. The chain couples TRBV5-1 to TRBJ2-5; 9 bases are shared with TRBD1. CDR1 and CDR2 (germline): SGHRS, YFSETQ. The V and J ends lost 4 bases and 3 bases, in that order; junction bases with no gene match: 7. This CDR3 contains 15 residues. CDR3: CASSRQGGIEETQYF. The CDR3 DNA follows: TGCGCCAGCAGCAGACAGGGGGGGATCGAAGAGACCCAGTACTTC.

This clone appeared once. The V gene is TRBV9, the J gene TRBJ2-1; 10 nucleotides align to TRBD2. The trim removed 0 bases at V and 5 bases at J, leaving 5 bases unmatched. CDR1 and CDR2 from the germline V gene are SGDLS and YYNGEE. The CDR3 spans 16 residues. The CDR3 bases are TGTGCCAGCAGCGTAGGCCCTAGCGGGGGTCACAATGAGCAGTTCTTC. Translating it yields CASSVGPSGGHNEQFF.

The chain carries TRBV30 and TRBJ2-1; 11 bases agree with TRBD2. After removal of 4 bases from V and 8 bases from J, the junction contained 13 bases not matched to a gene. The CDR3 runs to 16 residues. Germline V gives CDR1 GTSNPN, CDR2 SVGIG (reference sequence). CDR3 DNA sequence: TGTGCCTGGAACGAAGTCGCTAGCGGGAGGCTGGATGAGCAGTTCTTC. It is translated as CAWNEVASGRLDEQFF. Full variable domain (outside the CDR3, taken from reference TRBV30 and TRBJ2-1): SQTIHQWPATLVQPVGSPLSLECTVEGTSNPNLYWYRQAAGRGLQLLFYSVGIGQISSEVPQNLSASRPQDRQFILSSKKLLLSDSGFYLCAWNEVASGRLDEQFFGPGTRLTVL.

The chain carries TRBV25-1 and TRBJ1-1; no clear D gene. CDR3 length equals 14 residues. The germline V and J ends were trimmed by 4 bases and 0 bases, with 9 bases remaining between them. Germline V gives CDR1 MGHDK, CDR2 SYGVNS. This CDR3 is CASSVGHMNTEAFF. Here the CDR3 DNA reads TGTGCCAGCAGTGTAGGCCACATGAACACTGAAGCTTTCTTT.

This chain uses TRBV27 with TRBJ1-2; no clear D gene. This CDR3 is built from 12 residues. Between the trimmed V and J ends, which lost 1 base and 8 bases, there was a span of 8 bases. From germline, CDR1 is MNHEY and CDR2 SMNVEV (reference sequence). In DNA, the CDR3 is TGTGCCAGCAGTTTATACGGGGAAGGCTACACCTTC. Protein product: CASSLYGEGYTF.

J is TRBJ2-2 and V is TRBV5-1; possibly TRBD2 for D (6 bases). The germline V gene has CDR1 SGHRS and CDR2 YFSETQ. The ends were cut back, 3 bases at V and 7 bases at J, with 10 bases in the middle. The CDR3 has 13 amino acids. CDR3 DNA sequence: TGCGCCAGCAGCTGGGACTCCTTCGGGGAGCTGTTTTTT. The encoded protein is CASSWDSFGELFF.

The chain couples TRBV6-6 to TRBJ2-5; D is possibly TRBD1 (7 bases). With the DNA end fitting TRBJ2-7 better, the J assignment may be wrong. CDR1 is MNHNY, CDR2 SVGAGI, per germline (reference sequence). There are 16 residues in the CDR3. CDR3 loop: CASSFSLAGQPYEQYF. Here the CDR3 DNA reads TGTGCCAGCAGTTTCTCCCTGGCGGGACAGCCCTACGAGCAGTACTTC.

The genes are TRBV9 and TRBJ2-3; 9 bases match TRBD2. The CDR3 covers 13 residues. CDR1 SGDLS and CDR2 YYNGEE come from the germline V gene. Trimming cost V 3 bases and J 5 bases; bases outside gene matches: 1. The CDR3 nucleotides are TGTGCCAGCAGCGATAGCGGGAGAGATACGCAGTATTTT. Translation: CASSDSGRDTQYF. Using reference TRBV9 and TRBJ2-3 for the parts outside the CDR3, the full variable domain is DSGVTQTPKHLITATGQRVTLRCSPRSGDLSVYWYQQSLDQGLQFLIQYYNGEERAKGNILERFSAQQFPDLHSELNLSSLELGDSALYFCASSDSGRDTQYFGPGTRLTVL.

The genes are TRBV7-9 and TRBJ1-5; TRBD1 matches 7 bases. After removal of 5 bases from V and 0 bases from J, the junction contained 7 bases not matched to a gene. Germline assignment: CDR1 SEHNR and CDR2 FQNEAQ (reference sequence). CDR3 length: 16 residues. CDR3 sequence reads: CASSPGQQYSNQPQHF. CDR3 DNA sequence: TGTGCCAGCAGCCCGGGACAGCAATATAGCAATCAGCCCCAGCATTTT.